This T cell receptor beta chain is drawn from a study of cytomegalovirus exposure and HLA in healthy donors. Whole-study findings and limits: There were reportedly fewer N-insertions in an Asian-associated ancestry cluster than the roughly 610-donor mean, in a later analysis.

The V and J ends lost 5 bases and 1 base respectively, with 5 bases between them. Germline lookup yields CDR1 GTSNPN and CDR2 SVGIG (reference sequence). CDR3 length: 11 amino acids. PCR involved 60 Vbeta and 13 Jbeta primers. TCRdb keeps only in-frame clones here, not all; method: immunoSEQ multiplex PCR. The sample comprises around 150,000 clones, about 75% of which are singletons, and roughly 7.3% rests with the top ten. A few counts support this clone. The antigen is undetermined. This TCR derives from a male donor in good health and CMV-seropositive. The sample was PBMCs. The chain couples TRBV30 to TRBJ1-1; D gene unclear. CDR3 nucleotides: TGTGCCTGGGTAGAGAACACTGAAGCTTTCTTT. It codes for CAWVENTEAFF.